One sample yielded the 21 T cell receptor beta chains listed below, sequenced in a study of blood T cell repertoires in COVID-19. The method was immunoSEQ multiplex PCR; TCRdb's version includes in-frame clones alone and lacks a portion of them. The sample has 300,000 or so clones; 90% are singletons. Material: PBMCs or T cells enriched from blood (not recorded which). These TCRs come from a man between 60 and 70 years old who had recovered from COVID-19.

The chain couples TRBV18 to TRBJ2-5; perhaps TRBD1 as D (6 bases). The CDR3 contains 14 residues. In germline, CDR1 is KGHSH, CDR2 LQKENI. V gave up 6 bases and J gave up 2 bases, with 13 bases separating them. CDR3 region: CASSVGAVQETQYF. The CDR3, as DNA: TGTGCCAGCTCTGTGGGGGCGGTACAAGAGACCCAGTACTTC.

This chain uses TRBV7-6 with TRBJ2-2, with 11 bases identical to TRBD2. The CDR3 sequence is 16 residues long. V shed 2 bases, J shed 4 bases, and the junction held 3 bases outside the gene matches. Germline values: CDR1 SGHVS, CDR2 FNYEAQ. For the CDR3, the DNA is TGTGCCAGCAGCTTAATAGCGGGGGGGCTCACCGGGGAGCTGTTTTTT. Its protein is CASSLIAGGLTGELFF.

The rearrangement joins TRBV5-4 to TRBJ2-5; 9 bases line up with TRBD1. The V gene end was trimmed by 6 bases and the J gene end by 3 bases; junction bases not matched to a gene: 3. CDR1 is SGHNT, CDR2 YYREEE, per germline (reference sequence). This CDR3 has 13 amino acids. CDR3 protein: CASTQGAEETQYF. CDR3 sequence (DNA): TGTGCCAGCACACAGGGGGCGGAAGAGACCCAGTACTTC. Looking up the rest from reference TRBV5-4 and TRBJ2-5 gives the full variable domain: ETGVTQSPTHLIKTRGQQVTLRCSSQSGHNTVSWYQQALGQGPQFIFQYYREEENGRGNFPPRFSGLQFPNYSSELNVNALELDDSALYLCASTQGAEETQYFGPGTRLLVL.

J is TRBJ1-6 and V is TRBV5-4, with 7 bases that match TRBD1. Germline trimming cut 9 bases from V and 9 bases from J; bases unmatched to any gene: 15. CDR3 length: 15 residues. Germline-derived CDR1 and CDR2 are SGHNT and YYREEE (reference sequence). The CDR3 DNA is TGTGCCACCCACGGACAGGCTCCTTTTAGTTCACCCCTCCACTTT. Translation: CATHGQAPFSSPLHF.

The chain couples TRBV5-1 to TRBJ2-7, with 10 bases identical to TRBD1. V gave up 4 bases and J gave up 3 bases; unmatched junction bases: 4. The length of the CDR3 is 14 residues. From germline, CDR1 is SGHRS and CDR2 YFSETQ. In DNA form, the CDR3 reads TGCGCCAGCAGCAGGGGACAGGGGATCTACGAGCAGTACTTC. Translating gives CASSRGQGIYEQYF.

V usage is TRBV30 and J usage is TRBJ1-4; 9 nucleotides align to TRBD1. The length of the CDR3 is 20 residues. With V trimmed by 0 bases and J by 0 bases, 14 bases remained unmatched. CDR1 and CDR2 from the germline V gene are GTSNPN and SVGIG (reference sequence). The CDR3 loop reads CAWSVRPWTGVWATNEKLFF. CDR3 DNA: TGTGCCTGGAGTGTAAGGCCTTGGACAGGGGTATGGGCAACTAATGAAAAACTGTTTTTT.

The chain combines TRBV30 with TRBJ1-5; a weak D match, TRBD1 (5 bases). Trimming took 1 base from V and 6 from J, leaving 10 bases between them. This CDR3 contains 13 residues. Per germline, CDR1 GTSNPN and CDR2 SVGIG (reference sequence). The chain's CDR3 is CAWSGMGGQPQHF. The CDR3 region has the DNA TGTGCCTGGAGTGGGATGGGGGGTCAGCCCCAGCATTTT.

The rearrangement links TRBV4-3 to TRBJ1-3, with D perhaps matching TRBD1 (5 bases). The CDR3 runs 18 residues. The germline V and J ends were trimmed by 0 bases and 3 bases, with 18 bases remaining between them. From germline, CDR1 is LGHNA and CDR2 YSLEER. CDR3 region: CASSQDRGGPALGNTIYF. In nucleotides, the CDR3 is TGCGCCAGCAGCCAAGATAGGGGAGGGCCGGCGCTTGGAAACACCATATATTTT.

V gene TRBV11-1 combines with J gene TRBJ1-1, with 7 bases lining up with TRBD1. The CDR3 extends over 14 amino acids. Trimming removed 6 bases from V and 2 bases from J; junction bases left unmatched: 6. Germline V gene data show CDR1 as SGHAT and CDR2 as FQDESV (reference sequence). The CDR3: CASSKQGFNTEAFF. Written as DNA, the CDR3 is TGTGCCAGCAGTAAACAGGGGTTCAACACTGAAGCTTTCTTT. The full variable domain, rest sourced from reference TRBV11-1 and TRBJ1-1, is EAEVAQSPRYKITEKSQAVAFWCDPISGHATLYWYRQILGQGPELLVQFQDESVVDDSQLPKDRFSAERLKGVDSTLKIQPAELGDSAMYLCASSKQGFNTEAFFGQGTRLTVV.

This chain uses TRBV27 with TRBJ2-2; D is uncertain. V lost 1 base and J 5 bases, leaving 11 bases between the germline ends. The CDR3 sequence is 15 residues long. The germline V gene encodes CDR1 MNHEY and CDR2 SMNVEV (reference sequence). In nucleotides, the CDR3 is TGTGCCAGCAGTTTATTTAGCCGTGATACCGGGGAGCTGTTTTTT. Translating gives CASSLFSRDTGELFF.

V usage is TRBV27 and J usage is TRBJ1-2, with TRBD1 as a possible D gene (5 bases). V gave up 7 bases and J gave up 2 bases, with 17 bases separating them. This CDR3 spans 15 amino acids. Looked up from germline, CDR1 is MNHEY and CDR2 is SMNVEV (reference sequence). In nucleotides, the CDR3 is TGTGCCAGCAAAATATCATCGGGGGGGAACTATGGCTACACCTTC. It specifies CASKISSGGNYGYTF.

V usage is TRBV19 and J usage is TRBJ2-4; TRBD1 matches at 9 bases. Trimming took 4 bases from V and 6 from J; bases not matched to a gene: 7. Germline CDR1 and CDR2: LNHDA and SQIVND (reference sequence). There are 15 residues in the CDR3. CDR3 DNA sequence: TGTGCCAGTAGTAAGGGACAGGGTGATAGAAACATTCAGTACTTC. It codes for CASSKGQGDRNIQYF.

V gene TRBV10-3 combines with J gene TRBJ2-7; the match to TRBD1 covers 10 bases. There are 13 residues in the CDR3. CDR1 is ENHRY, CDR2 SYGVKD, per germline. V was clipped by 6 bases and J by 4 bases; unmatched bases: 3. CDR3 protein: CAISGTGAYEQYF. The CDR3 region has the DNA TGTGCCATCAGCGGGACAGGGGCTTACGAGCAGTACTTC.

The chain joins TRBV5-1 to TRBJ2-7; TRBD2 matches at 13 bases. The CDR3 runs to 13 residues. Trimming at V came to 6 bases and at J to 5 bases, leaving 2 bases not matched to a gene. In germline, CDR1 is SGHRS, CDR2 YFSETQ. CDR3 nucleotide sequence: TGCGCCAGCAAGGGGACTAGCGGGGACGAGCAGTACTTC. As protein: CASKGTSGDEQYF.

The chain links TRBV4-1 to TRBJ1-1; unclear D gene. Germline CDR1 is MGHRA and CDR2 is YSYEKL. With 1 base removed from V and 4 bases from J, the gap between germline ends came to 13 bases. The length of the CDR3 is 15 residues. The CDR3 DNA reads as TGCGCCAGCAGCCAAGGTGACCTCCGAGGCACTGAAGCTTTCTTT. Translating it yields CASSQGDLRGTEAFF.

This clone is a singleton in its sample. The rearrangement uses TRBV6-5 and TRBJ1-1, with D possibly matching TRBD1 (5 bases). Germline V lookup: CDR1 MNHEY, CDR2 SVGAGI. V lost 5 bases to trimming and J lost 7 bases, with 14 bases between them. The CDR3 covers 13 residues. In DNA form, the CDR3 reads TGTGCCAGCAGTACCCGGGGGGGGGTTGAAGCTTTCTTT. Protein: CASSTRGGVEAFF.

This chain connects TRBV7-9 to TRBJ1-1, with TRBD1 matching 8 bases. Trimming took 5 bases from V and 4 from J; bases not matched to a gene: 6. This CDR3 region has 14 residues. The germline CDR1 and CDR2 sequences are SEHNR and FQNEAQ (reference sequence). The CDR3, as DNA: TGTGCCAGCAGCCCAGGGGGCGAGGGCACTGAAGCTTTCTTT. It yields the protein CASSPGGEGTEAFF.

The rearrangement uses TRBV4-1 and TRBJ1-2; TRBD1 matches 7 bases. The CDR3 sequence is 14 residues long. V trimming: 1 base; J trimming: 8 bases; junction bases outside the gene matches: 7. Germline CDR1 and CDR2: MGHRA and YSYEKL. The CDR3 bases are TGCGCCAGCAGCCAAGTGGACAGGTCGGGAGGCTACACCTTC. Translating gives CASSQVDRSGGYTF.

J is TRBJ2-3 and V is TRBV11-3, with a possible D match to TRBD2 (5 bases). Trimming pared 1 base from V and 0 bases from J, leaving 11 bases between. This CDR3 is built from 16 residues. CDR1 is SGHNT and CDR2 is YENEEA in the germline V gene. Here the CDR3 DNA reads TGTGCCAGCAGCTTAGTGGGGAGTAAAAGCACAGATACGCAGTATTTT. Protein: CASSLVGSKSTDTQYF.

The chain links TRBV7-9 to TRBJ1-2, with TRBD1 identical over 8 bases. Germline loops: CDR1 SEHNR, CDR2 FQNEAQ (reference sequence). The length of the CDR3 is 13 residues. The trim removed 2 bases at V and 4 bases at J, leaving 0 bases unmatched. The CDR3 DNA is TGTGCCAGCAGCTTACAGGGGGCCTATGGCTACACCTTC. It encodes CASSLQGAYGYTF.

Only one count was recorded for this clone. V and J are TRBV9 and TRBJ2-7; 7 bases line up with TRBD2. Trimming removed 0 bases from V and 5 bases from J; junction bases left unmatched: 8. Germline V lookup: CDR1 SGDLS, CDR2 YYNGEE. The CDR3 is made up of 15 amino acids. CDR3: CASSVGFREGNEQYF. In DNA form, the CDR3 reads TGTGCCAGCAGCGTAGGATTTAGGGAGGGAAACGAGCAGTACTTC. The complete variable domain, with remaining parts taken from reference TRBV9 and TRBJ2-7, reads DSGVTQTPKHLITATGQRVTLRCSPRSGDLSVYWYQQSLDQGLQFLIQYYNGEERAKGNILERFSAQQFPDLHSELNLSSLELGDSALYFCASSVGFREGNEQYFGPGTRLTVT.